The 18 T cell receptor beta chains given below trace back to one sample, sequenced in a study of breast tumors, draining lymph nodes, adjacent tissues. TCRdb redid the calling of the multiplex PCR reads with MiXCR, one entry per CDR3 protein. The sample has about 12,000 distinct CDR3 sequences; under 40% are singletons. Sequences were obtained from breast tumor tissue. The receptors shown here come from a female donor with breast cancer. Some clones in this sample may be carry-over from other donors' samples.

The chain's CDR3 is CASSLALAEPTDTQYF. In DNA form, the CDR3 reads TGTGCCAGCAGCTTAGCTCTAGCGGAACCCACAGATACGCAGTATTTT. The chain links TRBV7-9 to TRBJ2-3, with 7 bases aligning to TRBD2. The CDR3 length is 16 residues. From germline, CDR1 is SEHNR and CDR2 FQNEAQ (reference sequence). J gave up 2 bases and V 0 bases, and 5 bases lay outside the gene matches.

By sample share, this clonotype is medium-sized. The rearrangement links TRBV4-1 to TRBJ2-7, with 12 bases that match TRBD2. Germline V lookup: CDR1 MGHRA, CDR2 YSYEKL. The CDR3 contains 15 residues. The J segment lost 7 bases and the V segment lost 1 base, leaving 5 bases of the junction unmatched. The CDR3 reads CASSQVLAGGWEQYF. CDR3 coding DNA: TGCGCCAGCAGCCAAGTCCTAGCGGGAGGGTGGGAGCAGTACTTC.

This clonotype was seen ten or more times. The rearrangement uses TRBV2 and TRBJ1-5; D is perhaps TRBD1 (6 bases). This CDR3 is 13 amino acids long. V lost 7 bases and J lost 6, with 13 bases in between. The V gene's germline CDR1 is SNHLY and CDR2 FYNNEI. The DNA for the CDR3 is TGTGCCAGCAATACAGGGAGAGGTCAGCCCCAGCATTTT. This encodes CASNTGRGQPQHF.

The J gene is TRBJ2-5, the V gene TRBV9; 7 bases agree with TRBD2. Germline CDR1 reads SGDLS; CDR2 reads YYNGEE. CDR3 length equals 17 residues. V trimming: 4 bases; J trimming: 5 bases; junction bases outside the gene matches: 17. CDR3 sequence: CASSLLDSGGVGETQYF. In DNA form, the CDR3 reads TGTGCCAGCAGCCTCTTAGATTCGGGAGGTGTTGGTGAGACCCAGTACTTC.

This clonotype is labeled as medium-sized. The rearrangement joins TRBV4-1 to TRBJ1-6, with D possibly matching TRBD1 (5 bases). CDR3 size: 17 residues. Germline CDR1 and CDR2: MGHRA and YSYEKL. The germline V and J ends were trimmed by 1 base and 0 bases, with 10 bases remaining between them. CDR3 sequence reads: CASSQAIDSSYNSPLHF. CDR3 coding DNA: TGCGCCAGCAGCCAAGCAATCGACAGCTCCTATAATTCACCCCTCCACTTT.

The CDR3 bases are TGCAGCGTAGCACCCGGGGAGCTGTTTTTT. Translating gives CSVAPGELFF. The genes are TRBV20-1 and TRBJ2-2; D unresolved. The CDR3 extends over 10 amino acids. Germline V gives CDR1 DFQATT, CDR2 SNEGSKA (reference sequence).

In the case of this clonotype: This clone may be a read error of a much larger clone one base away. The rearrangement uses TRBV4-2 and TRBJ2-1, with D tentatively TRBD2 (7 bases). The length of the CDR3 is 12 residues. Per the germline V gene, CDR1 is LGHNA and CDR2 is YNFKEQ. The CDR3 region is CTSGWEGGEQFF. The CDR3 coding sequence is TGTACCAGCGGATGGGAGGGGGGGGAGCAGTTCTTC.

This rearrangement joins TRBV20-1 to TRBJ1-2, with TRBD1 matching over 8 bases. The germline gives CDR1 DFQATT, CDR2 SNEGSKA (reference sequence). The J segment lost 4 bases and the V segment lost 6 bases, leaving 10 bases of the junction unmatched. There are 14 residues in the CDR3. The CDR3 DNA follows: TGCAGTGCCCAGGACAGGGTTACGGTCTATGGCTACACCTTC. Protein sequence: CSAQDRVTVYGYTF.

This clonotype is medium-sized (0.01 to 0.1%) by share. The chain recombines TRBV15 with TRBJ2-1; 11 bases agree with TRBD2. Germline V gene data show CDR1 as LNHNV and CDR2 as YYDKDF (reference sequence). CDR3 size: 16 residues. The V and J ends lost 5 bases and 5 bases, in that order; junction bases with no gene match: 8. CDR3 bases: TGTGCCACCAGCGGCCGACTAGCGGGGACCCACAATGAGCAGTTCTTC. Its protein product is CATSGRLAGTHNEQFF.

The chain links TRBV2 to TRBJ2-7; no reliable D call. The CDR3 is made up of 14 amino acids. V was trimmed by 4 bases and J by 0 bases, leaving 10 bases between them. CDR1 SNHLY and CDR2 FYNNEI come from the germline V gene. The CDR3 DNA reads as TGTGCCAGCAGTGTGGGCTATCCCTCCTACGAGCAGTACTTC. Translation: CASSVGYPSYEQYF.

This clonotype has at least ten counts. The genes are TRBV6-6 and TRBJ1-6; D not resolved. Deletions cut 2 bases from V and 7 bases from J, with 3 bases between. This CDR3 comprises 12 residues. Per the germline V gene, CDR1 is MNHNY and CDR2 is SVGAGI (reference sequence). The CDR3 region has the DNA TGTGCCAGCAGTTACGGGAATTCACCCCTCCACTTT. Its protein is CASSYGNSPLHF.

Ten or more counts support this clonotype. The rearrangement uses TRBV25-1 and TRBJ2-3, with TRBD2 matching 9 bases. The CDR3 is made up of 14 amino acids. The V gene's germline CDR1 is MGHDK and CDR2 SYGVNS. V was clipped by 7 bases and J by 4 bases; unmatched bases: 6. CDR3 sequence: CASKKAGGPDTQYF. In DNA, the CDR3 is TGTGCCAGCAAAAAGGCGGGAGGGCCAGATACGCAGTATTTT.

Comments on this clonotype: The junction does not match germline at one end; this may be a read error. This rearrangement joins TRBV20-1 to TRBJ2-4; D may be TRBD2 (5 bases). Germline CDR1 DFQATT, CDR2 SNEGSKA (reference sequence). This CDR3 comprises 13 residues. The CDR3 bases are TGCAGTGCCAGAGGGATTCTTCTGTCCGGGGAGTACTTC. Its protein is CSARGILLSGEYF.

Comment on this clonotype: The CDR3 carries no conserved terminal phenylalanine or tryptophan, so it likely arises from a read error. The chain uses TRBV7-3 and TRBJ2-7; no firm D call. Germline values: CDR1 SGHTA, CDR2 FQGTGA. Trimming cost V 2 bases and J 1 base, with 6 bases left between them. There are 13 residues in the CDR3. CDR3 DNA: TGTGCCAGCAGCTTAGTGAGTTCCTACGAGCAGTACTCC. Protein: CASSLVSSYEQYS.

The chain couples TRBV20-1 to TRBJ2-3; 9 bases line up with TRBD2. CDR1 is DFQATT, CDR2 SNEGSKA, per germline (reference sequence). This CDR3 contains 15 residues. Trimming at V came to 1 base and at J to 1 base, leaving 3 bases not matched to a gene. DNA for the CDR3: TGCAGTGCTAGAGCGAAGCGGGAGGGCACAGATACGCAGTATTTT. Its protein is CSARAKREGTDTQYF.

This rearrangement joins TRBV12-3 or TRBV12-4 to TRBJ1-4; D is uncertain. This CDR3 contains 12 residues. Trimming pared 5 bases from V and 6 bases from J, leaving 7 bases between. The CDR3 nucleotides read TGTGCCAGCAGTGCTGACGATGAAAAACTGTTTTTT. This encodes CASSADDEKLFF.

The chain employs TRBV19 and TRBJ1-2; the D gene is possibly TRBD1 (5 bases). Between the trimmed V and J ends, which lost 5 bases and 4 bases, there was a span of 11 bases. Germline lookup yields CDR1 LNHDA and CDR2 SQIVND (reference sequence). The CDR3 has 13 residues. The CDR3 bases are TGTGCCAGTAGTTATGGGGCAGTCTATGGCTACACCTTC. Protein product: CASSYGAVYGYTF.

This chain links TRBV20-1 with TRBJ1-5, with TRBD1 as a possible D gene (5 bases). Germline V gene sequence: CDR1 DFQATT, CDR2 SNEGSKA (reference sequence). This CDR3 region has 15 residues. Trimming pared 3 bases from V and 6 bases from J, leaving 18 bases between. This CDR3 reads CSAREIGGGGQPQHF. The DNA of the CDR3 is TGCAGTGCTAGGGAGATCGGGGGGGGAGGTCAGCCCCAGCATTTT.